Sequencing of this T cell receptor beta chain was carried out in a study of T cell changes during pregnancy in multiple sclerosis. Sequencing was performed with immunoSEQ multiplex PCR; in TCRdb, only in-frame clones are kept and a portion is missing. The data show approximately 46,000 clones, 80% to 95% seen once. Germline V gives CDR1 ENHRY, CDR2 SYGVKD. This CDR3 has 13 residues. Trimming took 10 bases from V and 3 from J; bases not matched to a gene: 4. The receptor was isolated from a female donor with multiple sclerosis, enrolled in a pregnancy study. The material was CD4+ T cells from peripheral blood mononuclear cells, obtained after pregnancy. V is TRBV10-3 and J is TRBJ2-7; 12 positions agree with TRBD2. CDR3 in amino acids: CATSGRGDYEQYF. CDR3 nucleotides: TGTGCCACTAGCGGGAGGGGCGACTACGAGCAGTACTTC.